The 15 T cell receptor beta chains presented below share a single source sample, sequenced in a study of blood T cell repertoires in COVID-19. Sequencing was performed with immunoSEQ multiplex PCR; in TCRdb, only in-frame clones are kept and a portion is missing. The sample has 35,000 to 40,000 clones, 65% to 85% seen once; the top ten hold approximately 32%. Sequences were obtained from peripheral blood. The receptors were sampled from a man older than 75 with active or convalescent COVID-19.

The CDR3 here is CASSLQRGTGELFF. The CDR3 DNA sequence: TGTGCCAGCAGCTTGCAGAGGGGGACCGGGGAGCTGTTTTTT. The chain uses TRBV7-3 and TRBJ2-2; perhaps TRBD1 as D (6 bases). V was cut by 3 bases and J by 5 bases, with 10 bases left in between. CDR3 size: 14 residues. The germline V gene encodes CDR1 SGHTA and CDR2 FQGTGA.

The chain combines TRBV7-2 with TRBJ1-1; D is undetermined. Germline V gives CDR1 SGHTA, CDR2 FQGNSA. The V gene lost 2 bases and the J gene lost 0 bases, with 10 bases spanning the gap. CDR3 length: 15 amino acids. The CDR3 DNA follows: TGTGCCAGCAGCTTAATCCCGGGGATGAACACTGAAGCTTTCTTT. This encodes CASSLIPGMNTEAFF.

The rearrangement uses TRBV6-6 and TRBJ2-5; D may be TRBD1 (6 bases). Germline V gene sequence: CDR1 MNHNY, CDR2 SVGAGI (reference sequence). The CDR3 extends over 15 amino acids. Trimming removed 6 bases at V and 4 bases at J, with 18 bases between. The CDR3 loop reads CASRAGDSSTETQYF. Written as DNA, the CDR3 is TGTGCCAGCAGGGCAGGGGATAGCAGCACAGAGACCCAGTACTTC.

The CDR3 sequence is CASSLLAGTSYEQYF. CDR3 bases: TGTGCCAGCAGCTTGCTAGCGGGAACATCCTACGAGCAGTACTTC. V is TRBV5-6 and J is TRBJ2-7; 9 bases match TRBD2. The CDR3 extends over 15 amino acids. With V trimmed by 1 base and J by 1 base, 3 bases remained unmatched. The germline gives CDR1 SGHDT, CDR2 YYEEEE.

This clone has a handful of counts. The chain joins TRBV30 to TRBJ2-2, with 13 nucleotides matching TRBD2. This CDR3 is built from 16 residues. Germline loops: CDR1 GTSNPN, CDR2 SVGIG (reference sequence). V lost 2 bases, J lost 7 bases, and 7 bases stayed unmatched. The CDR3 nucleotides are TGTGCCTGGAGTTACGGACTAGCGGGAGTGATCGGGGAGCTGTTTTTT. Its translation: CAWSYGLAGVIGELFF.

The chain couples TRBV7-8 to TRBJ1-6; TRBD1 agrees at 7 bases. The CDR3 runs 14 residues. Germline V lookup: CDR1 SGHVS, CDR2 FQNEAQ. V was pared by 6 bases and J by 7 bases, with 6 bases of the junction left unmatched. The CDR3 loop reads CASSLDRENSPLHF. As DNA, the CDR3 is TGTGCCAGCAGTCTTGACAGGGAGAATTCACCCCTCCACTTT.

V usage is TRBV2 and J usage is TRBJ2-1; 12 bases match TRBD2. The length of the CDR3 is 16 residues. Germline V gives CDR1 SNHLY, CDR2 FYNNEI. The trim removed 7 bases at V and 8 bases at J, leaving 12 bases unmatched. The CDR3 here is CASKRLAGVSRDEQFF. The CDR3 DNA reads TGTGCCAGCAAAAGACTAGCGGGAGTTAGTAGAGATGAGCAGTTCTTC.

The genes are TRBV4-3 and TRBJ2-1; 8 bases are shared with TRBD2. CDR3 length: 13 residues. The V and J ends lost 5 bases and 8 bases, in that order; junction bases with no gene match: 5. Germline loops: CDR1 LGHNA, CDR2 YSLEER. This CDR3 reads CASSRAGDYEQFF. CDR3 nucleotides: TGCGCCAGCAGCAGAGCGGGAGACTATGAGCAGTTCTTC.

The rearrangement joins TRBV18 to TRBJ2-1, with 11 bases fitting TRBD2. CDR3 size: 15 residues. Per the germline V gene, CDR1 is KGHSH and CDR2 is LQKENI. V lost 1 base, J lost 7 bases, and 3 bases stayed unmatched. CDR3 DNA sequence: TGTGCCAGCTCACCACAGACTAGCGGGATAAATGAGCAGTTCTTC. As protein: CASSPQTSGINEQFF. Variable domain in full (rest from reference TRBV18 and TRBJ2-1): NAGVMQNPRHLVRRRGQEARLRCSPMKGHSHVYWYRQLPEEGLKFMVYLQKENIIDESGMPKERFSAEFPKEGPSILRIQQVVRGDSAAYFCASSPQTSGINEQFFGPGTRLTVL.

The chain carries TRBV9 and TRBJ2-5, with 14 bases matching TRBD2. Germline V gene data show CDR1 as SGDLS and CDR2 as YYNGEE. This CDR3 contains 19 residues. The V gene end was trimmed by 2 bases and the J gene end by 3 bases; junction bases not matched to a gene: 12. Written as DNA, the CDR3 is TGTGCCAGCAGCGTTGCGGGACTAGCGGGAGCGACAGGAAAAGAGACCCAGTACTTC. Protein product: CASSVAGLAGATGKETQYF. Complete variable domain (other parts from reference TRBV9 and TRBJ2-5): DSGVTQTPKHLITATGQRVTLRCSPRSGDLSVYWYQQSLDQGLQFLIQYYNGEERAKGNILERFSAQQFPDLHSELNLSSLELGDSALYFCASSVAGLAGATGKETQYFGPGTRLLVL.

This chain uses TRBV19 with TRBJ1-1, with D possibly being TRBD1 (6 bases). CDR1 is LNHDA, CDR2 SQIVND, per germline (reference sequence). The CDR3 has 15 residues. Trimming took off 8 bases at V and 1 base at J, with 17 bases between the two ends. The CDR3 sequence is CASGGAGFGNTEAFF. DNA of the CDR3: TGTGCCAGTGGGGGGGCAGGGTTTGGGAACACTGAAGCTTTCTTT.

This clone showed up just a few times. The V and J genes are TRBV14 and TRBJ2-7, with a weak D call TRBD2 (6 bases). V lost 1 base and J lost 5, with 15 bases in between. Germline values: CDR1 SGHDN, CDR2 FVKESK. There are 15 residues in the CDR3. The CDR3 loop is CASSQGTTLGNEQYF. The CDR3 region has the DNA TGTGCCAGCAGCCAAGGGACTACCCTCGGGAACGAGCAGTACTTC. The variable domain in full, with the rest retrieved from reference TRBV14 and TRBJ2-7, is EAGVTQFPSHSVIEKGQTVTLRCDPISGHDNLYWYRRVMGKEIKFLLHFVKESKQDESGMPNNRFLAERTGGTYSTLKVQPAELEDSGVYFCASSQGTTLGNEQYFGPGTRLTVT.

This clone was seen repeatedly, ten times or more. V and J are TRBV19 and TRBJ1-5; possibly TRBD1 for D (6 bases). Germline loops: CDR1 LNHDA, CDR2 SQIVND (reference sequence). The V and J ends lost 5 bases and 8 bases respectively, with 19 bases between them. The CDR3 is 15 amino acids. CDR3 DNA: TGTGCCAGTAGTTTCCAGGACAGAGGGATGGAGCCCCAGCATTTT. Amino acid sequence: CASSFQDRGMEPQHF. The whole variable domain, filled in from reference TRBV19 and TRBJ1-5, reads DGGITQSPKYLFRKEGQNVTLSCEQNLNHDAMYWYRQDPGQGLRLIYYSQIVNDFQKGDIAEGYSVSREKKESFPLTVTSAQKNPTAFYLCASSFQDRGMEPQHFGDGTRLSIL.

The rearrangement uses TRBV9 and TRBJ2-3; 9 nucleotides align to TRBD2. V lost 4 bases to trimming and J lost 2 bases; unmatched junction nucleotides: 2. Germline V CDR1 and CDR2: SGDLS, YYNGEE. The CDR3 is 14 amino acids. CDR3 protein: CASSLGLATDTQYF. The CDR3 DNA is TGTGCCAGCAGCCTGGGACTAGCCACAGATACGCAGTATTTT.

The chain couples TRBV11-1 to TRBJ1-6; 9 bases match TRBD1. CDR1 is SGHAT and CDR2 is FQDESV in the germline V gene (reference sequence). J was trimmed by 7 bases and V by 8 bases; bases with no gene match: 0. This CDR3 has 12 amino acids. The CDR3 region has the DNA TGTGCCAGCGGGACAGGGAATTCACCCCTCCACTTT. This codes for CASGTGNSPLHF. The variable domain in full, completed from reference TRBV11-1 and TRBJ1-6, reads EAEVAQSPRYKITEKSQAVAFWCDPISGHATLYWYRQILGQGPELLVQFQDESVVDDSQLPKDRFSAERLKGVDSTLKIQPAELGDSAMYLCASGTGNSPLHFGNGTRLTVT.